Described below is a single TCR beta chain sequence and its context. Its specificity is not known. This entry belongs to a study of cytomegalovirus exposure and HLA in healthy donors. Broader study findings: Most CMV-associated TCR beta chains appeared HLA-restricted in a later analysis.

Both 60 Vbeta primers and 13 Jbeta primers went into the PCR. The protocol was immunoSEQ multiplex PCR, while the TCRdb copy is restricted to in-frame clones and leaves out a portion. Of 130,000 to 150,000 clones listed, around 85% are singletons. This CDR3 contains 15 residues. The junction had 10 bases not matched to a gene; V was cut back by 6 bases and J by 4 bases. CDR1 is KGHSH, CDR2 LQKENI, per germline. Unrecorded immune exposures were likely, despite nominal health at sampling. The sequence was collected from a middle-aged man in good health and CMV-seropositive. V gene TRBV18 combines with J gene TRBJ2-5; 8 nucleotides align to TRBD1. Sequenced: PBMCs. CDR3 DNA: TGTGCCAGCTCGCCTCGGACAGGGCAGGGAGAGACCCAGTACTTC. Amino acid sequence: CASSPRTGQGETQYF. The complete variable domain, with remaining parts taken from reference TRBV18 and TRBJ2-5, reads NAGVMQNPRHLVRRRGQEARLRCSPMKGHSHVYWYRQLPEEGLKFMVYLQKENIIDESGMPKERFSAEFPKEGPSILRIQQVVRGDSAAYFCASSPRTGQGETQYFGPGTRLLVL.